This TCR beta chain was recovered during a study of cytomegalovirus exposure and HLA in healthy donors. For this clone: The antigen remains unidentified.

Trimming cost V 3 bases and J 5 bases, with 8 bases left between them. Per the germline V gene, CDR1 is SEHNR and CDR2 is FQNEAQ (reference sequence). The CDR3 runs 13 residues. 13 Jbeta primers and 60 Vbeta primers were used for the PCR. Using immunoSEQ multiplex PCR, the repertoire was profiled, and TCRdb retains in-frame clones only, with some absent. The data show 160,000 or so clones, with over 70% seen just once and roughly 1.4% held by the top ten. Points from the study as a whole: Analyses of presence and absence presupposed an approximately uniform sequencing depth across donors. Researchers catalogued roughly 150 TCR beta chains as cytomegalovirus-associated. TCR beta sequences numbering 16,951 were associated with HLA alleles at 0.05 false discovery rate in a later analysis.

The sequencing sample was made of PBMCs. The clonotype comes from a woman younger than 35 in good health and CMV-seronegative. The rearrangement joins TRBV7-9 to TRBJ2-1; D remains unclear. The CDR3 DNA follows: TGTGCCAGCAGCTTCCCTAATGACAATGAGCAGTTCTTC. It translates to CASSFPNDNEQFF.